This TCR beta chain emerged from a study of post-analysis software for immune sequencing data. As concerns this clonotype: The antigen is undetermined.

The CDR3 loop spans 14 amino acids. Germline V CDR1 and CDR2: SNHLY, FYNNEI. V shed 7 bases, J shed 4 bases, and the junction held 10 bases outside the gene matches. Notes on the study in general: In patients, TRBV5-6, TRBV5-1 and TRBV20-1 belonged to about five TRBV segments found more frequently than in controls. Multiple sclerosis patients showed significantly lower normalized Chao1 diversity than controls did. Under the F measure, samples that were prepared in one batch clustered strongly together.

cDNA libraries for TCR beta contained unique molecular identifiers. TCRdb ran MiXCR on the PCR reads and lists one entry per CDR3 protein. The profile shows 350,000 to 450,000 distinct CDR3 sequences, more than 30% of them singletons. V and J are TRBV2 and TRBJ2-7, with TRBD2 matching over 7 bases. Sample: blood. This TCR derives from a girl aged 2 to 10 with multiple sclerosis. CDR3 loop: CASTLAGGEYEQYF. Written as DNA, the CDR3 is TGTGCCAGCACCTTAGCGGGTGGGGAATACGAGCAGTACTTC.